A few counts support the clone carrying this TCR beta chain. A second 7 to 11 cycle PCR used barcoded and J-beta primers. TCRdb redid the calling of the 5' RACE reads with MiXCR, one entry per CDR3 protein. The sample carries approximately 1.5 million distinct CDR3 sequences, around 35% recorded once. This sample was taken from a study of blood T cells in healthy people across ages. Study summary: About one barcoded beta molecule per two T cells was captured by template switching.

Ranging in age from about 6 to 100, the donors were healthy Caucasian individuals from Russia. With each sample, at least 5 micrograms of total RNA were extracted. CDR3 size: 15 residues. After removal of 5 bases from V and 8 bases from J, the junction contained 14 bases not matched to a gene. Germline V lookup: CDR1 SGHTA, CDR2 FQGNSA. Material: blood. This receptor was identified in a woman aged 25-40 years in good health. J is TRBJ1-2 and V is TRBV7-2; TRBD1 matches 7 bases. CDR3 loop: CASSHKTGDTGGYTF. The CDR3 nucleotides read TGTGCCAGCAGCCACAAAACAGGGGATACGGGGGGCTACACCTTC.